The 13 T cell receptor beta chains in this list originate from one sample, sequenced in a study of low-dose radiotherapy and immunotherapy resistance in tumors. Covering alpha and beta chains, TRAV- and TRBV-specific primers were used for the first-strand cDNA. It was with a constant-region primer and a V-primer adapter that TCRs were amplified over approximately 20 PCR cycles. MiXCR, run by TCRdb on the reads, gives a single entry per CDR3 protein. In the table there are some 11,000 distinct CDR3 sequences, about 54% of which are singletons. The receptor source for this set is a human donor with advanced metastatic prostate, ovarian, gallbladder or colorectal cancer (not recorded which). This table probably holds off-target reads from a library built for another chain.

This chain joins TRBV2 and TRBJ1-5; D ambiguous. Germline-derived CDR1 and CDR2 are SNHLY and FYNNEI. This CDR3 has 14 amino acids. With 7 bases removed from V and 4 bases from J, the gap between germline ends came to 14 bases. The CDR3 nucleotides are TGTGCCAGCAAAAATGACACGCAAAATCAGCCCCAGCATTTT. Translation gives CASKNDTQNQPQHF.

This chain's CDR3 is CSVGTGTGGYGYTF. As DNA, the CDR3 is TGCAGCGTTGGGACAGGGACAGGCGGTTATGGCTACACCTTC. V usage is TRBV29-1 and J usage is TRBJ1-2; 8 bases agree with TRBD1. The CDR3 loop spans 14 amino acids. V gave up 4 bases and J gave up 5 bases; unmatched junction bases: 9. Germline V gene data show CDR1 as SQVTM and CDR2 as ANQGSEA.

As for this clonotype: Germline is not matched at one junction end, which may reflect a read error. The CDR3 region has the DNA TGCGCCAGCAGCTTTGGAGGGTCCGACTATGGCTACTCCTTC. Protein product: CASSFGGSDYGYSF. The J gene is TRBJ1-2, the V gene TRBV5-1; D remains unclear. The CDR3 covers 14 residues. Germline V gene lookup returns CDR1 SGHRS and CDR2 YFSETQ. Looking up the rest from reference TRBV5-1 and TRBJ1-2 gives the full variable domain: KAGVTQTPRYLIKTRGQQVTLSCSPISGHRSVSWYQQTPGQGLQFLFEYFSETQRNKGNFPGRFSGRQFSNSRSEMNVSTLELGDSALYLCASSFGGSDYGYSFGSGTRLTVV.

The CDR3 region is CASSQGSQGGTEAFF. The DNA of the CDR3 is TGTGCCAGCAGCCAAGGATCCCAGGGTGGCACTGAAGCTTTCTTT. V and J are TRBV3-1 and TRBJ1-1; TRBD1 is a possible D gene (5 bases). The germline CDR1 and CDR2 sequences are LGHDT and YNNKEL (reference sequence). Trimming cost V 1 base and J 4 bases, with 13 bases left between them. The CDR3 extends over 15 amino acids.

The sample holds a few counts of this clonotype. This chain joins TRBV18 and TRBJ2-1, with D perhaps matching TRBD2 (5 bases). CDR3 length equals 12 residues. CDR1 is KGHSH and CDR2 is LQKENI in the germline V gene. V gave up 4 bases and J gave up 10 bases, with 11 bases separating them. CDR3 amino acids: CASSRETGEQFF. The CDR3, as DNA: TGTGCCAGCTCACGGGAAACGGGGGAGCAGTTCTTC.

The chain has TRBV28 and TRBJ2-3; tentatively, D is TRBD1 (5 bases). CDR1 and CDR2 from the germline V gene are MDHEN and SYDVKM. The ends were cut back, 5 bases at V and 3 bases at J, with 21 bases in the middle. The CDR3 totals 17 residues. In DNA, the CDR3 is TGTGCCAGCAGTCCCACGCCAGGGAAGGTAGTTACAGATACGCAGTATTTT. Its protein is CASSPTPGKVVTDTQYF.

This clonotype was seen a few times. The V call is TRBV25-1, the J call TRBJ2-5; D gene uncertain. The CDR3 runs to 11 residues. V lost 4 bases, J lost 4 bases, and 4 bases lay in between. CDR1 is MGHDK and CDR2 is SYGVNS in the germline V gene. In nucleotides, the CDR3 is TGTGCCAGCAGTGTCGGAGAGACCCAGTACTTC. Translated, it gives CASSVGETQYF.

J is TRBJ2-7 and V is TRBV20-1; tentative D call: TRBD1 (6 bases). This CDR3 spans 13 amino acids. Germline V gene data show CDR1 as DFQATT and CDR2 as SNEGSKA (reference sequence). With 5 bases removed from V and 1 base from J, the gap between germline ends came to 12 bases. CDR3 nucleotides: TGCAGTGCTGCCGGGACAAATTCCTACGAGCAGTACTTC. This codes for CSAAGTNSYEQYF.

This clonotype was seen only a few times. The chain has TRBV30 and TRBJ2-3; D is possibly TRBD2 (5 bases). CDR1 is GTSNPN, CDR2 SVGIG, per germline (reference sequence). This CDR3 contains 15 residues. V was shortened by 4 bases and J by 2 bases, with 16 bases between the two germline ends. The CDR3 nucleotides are TGTGCCTGGAAGAGGTTAGCGCAAGCCACAGATACGCAGTATTTT. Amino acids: CAWKRLAQATDTQYF.

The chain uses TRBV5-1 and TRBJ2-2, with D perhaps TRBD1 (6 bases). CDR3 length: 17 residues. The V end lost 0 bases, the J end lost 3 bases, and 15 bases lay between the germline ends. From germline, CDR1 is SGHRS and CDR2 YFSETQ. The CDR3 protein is CASSLDRDKLHTGELFF. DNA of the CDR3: TGCGCCAGCAGCTTGGACAGGGATAAGCTACACACCGGGGAGCTGTTTTTT.

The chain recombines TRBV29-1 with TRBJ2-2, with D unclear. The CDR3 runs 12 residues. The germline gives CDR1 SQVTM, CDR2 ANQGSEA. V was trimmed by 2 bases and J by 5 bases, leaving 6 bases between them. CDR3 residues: CSVERGTGELFF. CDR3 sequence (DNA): TGCAGCGTTGAACGTGGGACCGGGGAGCTGTTTTTT.

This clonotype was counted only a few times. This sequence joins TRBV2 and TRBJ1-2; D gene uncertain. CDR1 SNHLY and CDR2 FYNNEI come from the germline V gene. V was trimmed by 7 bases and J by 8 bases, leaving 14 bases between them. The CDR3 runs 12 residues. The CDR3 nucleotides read TGTGCCAGCAATCTTGGACCCGAAGGCTACACCTTC. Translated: CASNLGPEGYTF.

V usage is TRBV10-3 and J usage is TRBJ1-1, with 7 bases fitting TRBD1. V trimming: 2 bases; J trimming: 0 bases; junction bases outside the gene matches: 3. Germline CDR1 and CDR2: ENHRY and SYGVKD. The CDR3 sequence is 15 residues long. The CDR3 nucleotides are TGTGCCATCAGTGAGCCGGGACAGATGAACACTGAAGCTTTCTTT. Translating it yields CAISEPGQMNTEAFF.